Listed below are T cell receptor beta chains from one sample, sequenced in a study of T cell changes during pregnancy in multiple sclerosis. Produced via immunoSEQ multiplex PCR; TCRdb's table is partial and in-frame only. The data show some 59,000 clones, 90% seen once. The sample in question was peripheral blood, obtained in the third trimester of pregnancy. These receptors originate from a female donor in good health, enrolled as a control in a pregnancy study. Both conserved end residues are part of each CDR3. D genes are given only for firm matches. Size is omitted from some rows. Given values are once, few, many or a class for expanded clones.

V gene: TRBV18; D gene: NA; J gene: TRBJ1-1; clone size: NA; CDR3 protein: CASSSGTGGGSGTEAFF; CDR3 DNA: TGTGCCAGCTCATCGGGTACAGGCGGGGGATCCGGCACTGAAGCTTTCTTT
V gene: TRBV5-1; D gene: NA; J gene: TRBJ1-1; clone size: NA; CDR3 protein: CASSHEIAGLTEAFF; CDR3 DNA: TGCGCCAGCAGCCACGAAATTGCGGGCCTAACTGAAGCTTTCTTT
V gene: TRBV7-8; D gene: NA; J gene: TRBJ1-1; clone size: NA; CDR3 protein: CASSLVRGENTEAFF; CDR3 DNA: TGTGCCAGCAGCTTAGTCCGGGGGGAAAACACTGAAGCTTTCTTT
V gene: TRBV5-1; D gene: TRBD1; J gene: TRBJ1-1; clone size: NA; CDR3 protein: CASSTGQGFAEAFF; CDR3 DNA: TGCGCCAGCAGCACGGGACAGGGGTTTGCTGAAGCTTTCTTT
V gene: TRBV6-6; D gene: TRBD2; J gene: TRBJ2-1; clone size: NA; CDR3 protein: CASSYSAGGSYNEQFF; CDR3 DNA: TGTGCCAGCAGTTACTCAGCGGGAGGCTCCTACAATGAGCAGTTCTTC
V gene: TRBV19; D gene: NA; J gene: TRBJ2-7; clone size: once; CDR3 protein: CASSIRQSYEQYF; CDR3 DNA: TGTGCCAGTAGTATAAGACAGTCCTACGAGCAGTACTTC
V gene: TRBV30; D gene: NA; J gene: TRBJ2-5; clone size: NA; CDR3 protein: CAWSLGGETQYF; CDR3 DNA: TGTGCCTGGAGTCTCGGGGGAGAGACCCAGTACTTC
V gene: TRBV13; D gene: TRBD2; J gene: TRBJ2-1; clone size: NA; CDR3 protein: CASSWPSGGTVEQFF; CDR3 DNA: TGTGCCAGCAGTTGGCCTAGCGGGGGTACCGTGGAGCAGTTCTTC
V gene: TRBV6-5; D gene: NA; J gene: TRBJ1-2; clone size: NA; CDR3 protein: CASSSSGDGYTF; CDR3 DNA: NA
V gene: TRBV6-4; D gene: TRBD2; J gene: TRBJ2-5; clone size: NA; CDR3 protein: CASSVGLAGTQETQYF; CDR3 DNA: TGTGCCAGCAGTGTCGGACTAGCGGGGACTCAAGAGACCCAGTACTTC
V gene: TRBV5-1; D gene: TRBD1; J gene: TRBJ1-3; clone size: NA; CDR3 protein: CASSLTTQGSGNTIYF; CDR3 DNA: TGCGCCAGCAGCTTGACCACACAGGGGAGTGGAAACACCATATATTTT
V gene: TRBV4-2; D gene: TRBD2; J gene: TRBJ2-7; clone size: NA; CDR3 protein: CASSQYSGSFKQYF; CDR3 DNA: TGTGCCAGCAGCCAATACAGCGGGAGCTTCAAGCAGTACTTC
V gene: TRBV29-1; D gene: NA; J gene: TRBJ2-2; clone size: NA; CDR3 protein: CSVMGENTGELFF; CDR3 DNA: TGCAGCGTTATGGGCGAGAACACCGGGGAGCTGTTTTTT
V gene: TRBV14; D gene: NA; J gene: TRBJ2-1; clone size: NA; CDR3 protein: CASSPLRGGGGEQFF; CDR3 DNA: TGTGCCAGCAGCCCCCTCCGCGGGGGCGGGGGTGAGCAGTTCTTC
V gene: TRBV27; D gene: NA; J gene: TRBJ2-6; clone size: once; CDR3 protein: CASSYDINPTSGANVLTF; CDR3 DNA: TGTGCCAGCAGTTACGACATAAATCCGACCTCTGGGGCCAACGTCCTGACTTTC
V gene: TRBV13; D gene: TRBD2; J gene: TRBJ2-1; clone size: NA; CDR3 protein: CASSFRTSGNEQFF; CDR3 DNA: TGTGCCAGCAGCTTCAGGACTAGCGGCAATGAGCAGTTCTTC
V gene: TRBV30; D gene: TRBD2; J gene: TRBJ2-2; clone size: NA; CDR3 protein: CAWSRLGGGRITGELFF; CDR3 DNA: TGTGCCTGGAGCCGTCTTGGCGGGGGGCGAATCACCGGGGAGCTGTTTTTT
V gene: TRBV11-2; D gene: NA; J gene: TRBJ2-1; clone size: NA; CDR3 protein: CASSSRAFFSYNEQFF; CDR3 DNA: TGTGCCAGCAGCTCCAGGGCTTTCTTCTCCTACAATGAGCAGTTCTTC
V gene: TRBV27; D gene: TRBD1; J gene: TRBJ2-6; clone size: NA; CDR3 protein: CASSSHQGTGPSGANVLTF; CDR3 DNA: TGTGCCAGCAGTTCACATCAAGGGACAGGGCCCTCTGGGGCCAACGTCCTGACTTTC
V gene: TRBV14; D gene: NA; J gene: TRBJ1-1; clone size: NA; CDR3 protein: CASSLGHTEAFF; CDR3 DNA: TGTGCCAGCAGCCTGGGCCACACTGAAGCTTTCTTT
V gene: TRBV5-1; D gene: NA; J gene: TRBJ2-3; clone size: NA; CDR3 protein: CASSFGRGGDTQYF; CDR3 DNA: TGCGCCAGCAGCTTCGGCAGGGGTGGAGATACGCAGTATTTT
V gene: TRBV28; D gene: NA; J gene: TRBJ2-3; clone size: NA; CDR3 protein: CASSLGQASTDTQYF; CDR3 DNA: TGTGCCAGCAGTTTGGGGCAGGCTAGCACAGATACGCAGTATTTT
V gene: TRBV18; D gene: TRBD1; J gene: TRBJ2-5; clone size: NA; CDR3 protein: CASSPRDRYQETQYF; CDR3 DNA: TGTGCCAGCTCACCACGGGACAGGTACCAAGAGACCCAGTACTTC
V gene: TRBV6-5; D gene: NA; J gene: TRBJ2-3; clone size: NA; CDR3 protein: CASSVPGVADTQYF; CDR3 DNA: TGTGCCAGCAGTGTCCCCGGGGTGGCAGATACGCAGTATTTT
V gene: TRBV23-1; D gene: NA; J gene: TRBJ1-1; clone size: NA; CDR3 protein: CASSQIRNTEAFF; CDR3 DNA: TGCGCCAGCAGTCAAATCAGGAACACTGAAGCTTTCTTT
V gene: TRBV27; D gene: NA; J gene: TRBJ1-2; clone size: NA; CDR3 protein: CASSIQQGLAGYTF; CDR3 DNA: TGTGCCAGCAGTATACAACAGGGTCTAGCTGGCTACACCTTC
V gene: TRBV9; D gene: TRBD2; J gene: TRBJ2-5; clone size: NA; CDR3 protein: CASSPSASGGAETQYF; CDR3 DNA: TGTGCCAGCAGCCCTTCGGCTAGCGGGGGTGCAGAGACCCAGTACTTC
V gene: TRBV5-5; D gene: TRBD2; J gene: TRBJ2-1; clone size: once; CDR3 protein: CASSYGTSGINEQFF; CDR3 DNA: TGTGCCAGCAGCTACGGGACTAGCGGGATCAATGAGCAGTTCTTC
V gene: TRBV2; D gene: NA; J gene: TRBJ1-2; clone size: NA; CDR3 protein: CASSVGGDGYTF; CDR3 DNA: TGTGCCAGCAGTGTAGGGGGTGACGGCTACACCTTC
V gene: TRBV11-2; D gene: TRBD1; J gene: TRBJ1-1; clone size: NA; CDR3 protein: CASSFGQGNTEAFF; CDR3 DNA: TGTGCCAGCAGCTTCGGACAGGGGAACACTGAAGCTTTCTTT
V gene: TRBV5-1; D gene: NA; J gene: TRBJ2-2; clone size: NA; CDR3 protein: CASRATVNSNTGELFF; CDR3 DNA: TGCGCCAGCAGGGCGACAGTCAACTCGAACACCGGGGAGCTGTTTTTT
V gene: TRBV5-6; D gene: NA; J gene: TRBJ2-7; clone size: NA; CDR3 protein: CASSFSSYEQYF; CDR3 DNA: TGTGCCAGCAGCTTCAGCTCCTACGAGCAGTACTTC
V gene: TRBV9; D gene: TRBD1; J gene: TRBJ1-1; clone size: once; CDR3 protein: CASSPLQGAWTEAFF; CDR3 DNA: TGTGCCAGCAGCCCGTTACAGGGGGCTTGGACTGAAGCTTTCTTT
V gene: TRBV6-1; D gene: TRBD1; J gene: TRBJ1-2; clone size: NA; CDR3 protein: CATVYAGTGSYGYTF; CDR3 DNA: TGTGCCACCGTATACGCCGGGACAGGGTCGTATGGCTACACCTTC
V gene: TRBV30; D gene: NA; J gene: TRBJ2-3; clone size: few; CDR3 protein: CAWSQRERDTQYF; CDR3 DNA: TGTGCCTGGAGCCAAAGAGAGCGGGATACGCAGTATTTT
V gene: TRBV7-9; D gene: TRBD1; J gene: TRBJ2-7; clone size: NA; CDR3 protein: CASSFDRGPYEQYF; CDR3 DNA: TGTGCCAGCAGCTTTGACAGGGGCCCCTACGAGCAGTACTTC
V gene: TRBV28; D gene: NA; J gene: TRBJ2-3; clone size: NA; CDR3 protein: CASSRWTDTQYF; CDR3 DNA: TGTGCCAGCAGTCGGTGGACAGATACGCAGTATTTT
V gene: TRBV6-5; D gene: NA; J gene: TRBJ2-7; clone size: NA; CDR3 protein: CASSWAGGGDEQYF; CDR3 DNA: TGTGCCAGCAGTTGGGCCGGAGGAGGGGACGAGCAGTACTTC
V gene: TRBV30; D gene: NA; J gene: TRBJ2-1; clone size: NA; CDR3 protein: CAWSVSGTYNEQFF; CDR3 DNA: TGTGCCTGGAGTGTAAGCGGAACGTACAATGAGCAGTTCTTC
V gene: TRBV9; D gene: NA; J gene: TRBJ1-1; clone size: NA; CDR3 protein: CASSVGLGEAEAFF; CDR3 DNA: TGTGCCAGCAGCGTAGGTTTGGGGGAGGCTGAAGCTTTCTTT
V gene: TRBV7-2; D gene: NA; J gene: TRBJ1-5; clone size: few; CDR3 protein: CASSLVVGRGSNQPQHF; CDR3 DNA: TGTGCCAGCAGCTTAGTAGTTGGCAGGGGAAGCAATCAGCCCCAGCATTTT
V gene: TRBV6-6; D gene: TRBD2; J gene: TRBJ2-7; clone size: NA; CDR3 protein: CASSYFVTSGNYEQYF; CDR3 DNA: TGTGCCAGCAGTTACTTTGTGACTAGCGGAAACTACGAGCAGTACTTC
V gene: TRBV27; D gene: NA; J gene: TRBJ1-5; clone size: NA; CDR3 protein: CASSSQTDRQSRPQHF; CDR3 DNA: TGTGCCAGCAGTTCTCAAACAGACAGACAGTCAAGGCCCCAGCATTTT
V gene: TRBV7-6; D gene: TRBD1; J gene: TRBJ2-7; clone size: NA; CDR3 protein: CASSLGTGRSDEQYF; CDR3 DNA: TGTGCCAGCAGCTTAGGGACAGGGAGGAGCGACGAGCAGTACTTC
V gene: TRBV10-3; D gene: TRBD2; J gene: TRBJ2-7; clone size: once; CDR3 protein: CAISSGTSAHYEQYF; CDR3 DNA: TGTGCCATCAGTTCCGGGACTAGCGCCCACTACGAGCAGTACTTC
V gene: TRBV5-1; D gene: TRBD2; J gene: TRBJ2-1; clone size: NA; CDR3 protein: CASSWGLAAYNEQFF; CDR3 DNA: TGCGCCAGCAGCTGGGGACTAGCGGCCTACAATGAGCAGTTCTTC
V gene: TRBV10-3; D gene: NA; J gene: TRBJ1-1; clone size: NA; CDR3 protein: CAISDSSGIAEAFF; CDR3 DNA: TGTGCCATCAGTGATTCTAGTGGCATCGCTGAAGCTTTCTTT
V gene: TRBV4-1; D gene: TRBD2; J gene: TRBJ2-1; clone size: NA; CDR3 protein: CASSHSGLTSYNEQFF; CDR3 DNA: TGCGCCAGCAGCCATTCGGGACTAACCTCTTACAATGAGCAGTTCTTC
V gene: TRBV12-5; D gene: TRBD1; J gene: TRBJ1-5; clone size: NA; CDR3 protein: CASGLVSPGQGHQPQHF; CDR3 DNA: TGTGCTAGTGGTTTGGTTTCTCCGGGACAGGGGCATCAGCCCCAGCATTTT
V gene: TRBV9; D gene: NA; J gene: TRBJ2-2; clone size: NA; CDR3 protein: CASSVTGGPNTGELFF; CDR3 DNA: TGTGCCAGCAGCGTAACCGGGGGGCCGAACACCGGGGAGCTGTTTTTT
V gene: TRBV19; D gene: NA; J gene: TRBJ1-4; clone size: NA; CDR3 protein: CASSMTPEKLFF; CDR3 DNA: TGTGCCAGTAGTATGACACCTGAAAAACTGTTTTTT